This T cell receptor beta chain comes out of a study of technical replicates of blood from a handful of donors. TCRdb keeps only in-frame clones here, not all; method: immunoSEQ multiplex PCR. In the table there are almost 90,000 clones, about 94% of which are singletons. Germline CDR1 reads MNHEY; CDR2 reads SVGAGI. The CDR3 is 15 amino acids. V lost 2 bases and J 5 bases, leaving 15 bases between the germline ends. This sequence originates from a human donor in good health. Source material: T cells isolated from PBMCs. This chain links TRBV6-5 with TRBJ1-1; D is possibly TRBD1 (5 bases). CDR3 nucleotides: TGTGCCAGCAGTTACAATACAGGAGTTGGAACTGAAGCTTTCTTT. Amino acids: CASSYNTGVGTEAFF.